Listed below are T cell receptor beta chains from one sample, sequenced in a study of control samples from healthy donors and cancer patients. Produced via immunoSEQ multiplex PCR; TCRdb's table is partial and in-frame only. Altogether 150,000 to 200,000 clones are present, 70% to 90% being singletons, with the ten largest covering more than 10%. Material for sequencing was blood. These receptors came from a man under 40 in good health. The CDR3 runs from the conserved cysteine through the conserved F or W. Each record gives: D gene, clone size, J gene, V gene, CDR3 protein, CDR3 DNA. The D gene is left open where the match is weak. Clone size appears in some rows only: once, few, many, or a class for an expanded clone.

D: -
size: -
J: TRBJ1-3
V: TRBV2
CDR3: CASSVRVSSGNTIYF
DNA: TGTGCCAGCAGTGTGAGGGTGAGCTCTGGAAACACCATATATTTT

D: TRBD1
size: -
J: TRBJ2-7
V: TRBV7-9
CDR3: CASSWTGTGVREQYF
DNA: TGTGCCAGCAGTTGGACCGGGACAGGGGTAAGGGAGCAGTACTTC

D: -
size: -
J: TRBJ2-1
V: TRBV7-9
CDR3: CASSLSGTRQFF
DNA: TGTGCCAGCAGCCTCTCAGGCACCCGGCAGTTCTTC

D: TRBD1
size: -
J: TRBJ1-1
V: TRBV6-5
CDR3: CASRGTGGVEAFF
DNA: TGTGCCAGCAGGGGGACAGGGGGCGTTGAAGCTTTCTTT

D: -
size: once
J: TRBJ2-2
V: TRBV19
CDR3: CASSIWVGELFF
DNA: TGTGCCAGTAGTATATGGGTCGGGGAGCTGTTTTTT

D: -
size: -
J: TRBJ2-4
V: TRBV5-4
CDR3: CATKVPGGDIQYF
DNA: TGTGCCACCAAGGTGCCCGGAGGGGACATTCAGTACTTC

D: -
size: -
J: TRBJ2-1
V: TRBV5-6
CDR3: CASSRDRGSYNEQFF
DNA: TGTGCCAGCAGCCGGGACCGAGGTTCCTACAATGAGCAGTTCTTC

D: -
size: -
J: TRBJ2-1
V: TRBV10-3
CDR3: CAISVSPPGGTPNEQFF
DNA: TGTGCCATCAGTGTGTCCCCCCCCGGCGGGACCCCCAATGAGCAGTTCTTC

D: -
size: -
J: TRBJ2-1
V: TRBV7-8
CDR3: CASSLDRSSYNEQFF
DNA: TGTGCCAGCAGCCTAGACAGAAGTTCCTACAATGAGCAGTTCTTC

D: TRBD1
size: once
J: TRBJ2-1
V: TRBV7-9
CDR3: CASSVRDRGQNEQFF
DNA: TGTGCCAGCAGCGTCCGGGACAGGGGGCAGAATGAGCAGTTCTTC

D: TRBD1
size: -
J: TRBJ1-3
V: TRBV28
CDR3: CASSTPTGGNGNTIYF
DNA: TGTGCCAGCAGTACCCCGACAGGGGGCAATGGAAACACCATATATTTT

D: -
size: -
J: TRBJ1-3
V: TRBV7-2
CDR3: CASSFFGNTIYF
DNA: TGTGCCAGCAGCTTTTTCGGAAACACCATATATTTT

D: -
size: -
J: TRBJ1-6
V: TRBV5-8
CDR3: CATTTPSYNSPLHF
DNA: TGTGCCACCACGACACCGTCTTATAATTCACCCCTCCACTTT

D: -
size: once
J: TRBJ1-1
V: TRBV4-1
CDR3: CASSHEGTEAFF
DNA: TGCGCCAGCAGCCATGAGGGAACTGAAGCTTTCTTT

D: -
size: -
J: TRBJ2-2
V: TRBV29-1
CDR3: CSVGRGFTGELFF
DNA: TGCAGCGTTGGGAGGGGTTTCACCGGGGAGCTGTTTTTT

D: -
size: -
J: TRBJ2-7
V: TRBV6-2/TRBV6-3
CDR3: CASSPNYEQYF
DNA: TGTGCCAGCAGCCCCAACTACGAGCAGTACTTC

D: TRBD1
size: once
J: TRBJ2-7
V: TRBV7-2
CDR3: CASSPQGASEQYF
DNA: TGTGCCAGCAGCCCTCAGGGGGCCAGTGAGCAGTACTTC

D: TRBD2
size: -
J: TRBJ2-5
V: TRBV7-9
CDR3: CASSLRHGLAGWGETQYF
DNA: TGTGCCAGCAGCTTACGTCATGGACTAGCGGGGTGGGGCGAGACCCAGTACTTC

D: -
size: -
J: TRBJ2-3
V: TRBV7-2
CDR3: CASSAQEADTQYF
DNA: TGTGCCAGCAGCGCGCAAGAGGCAGATACGCAGTATTTT

D: -
size: few
J: TRBJ2-7
V: TRBV11-3
CDR3: CASSLEGHEQYF
DNA: TGTGCCAGCAGCTTAGAAGGCCACGAGCAGTACTTC

D: TRBD2
size: -
J: TRBJ2-7
V: TRBV6-5
CDR3: CASSFSGEYEQYF
DNA: TGTGCCAGCAGTTTTAGCGGGGAGTACGAGCAGTACTTC

D: -
size: -
J: TRBJ2-7
V: TRBV30
CDR3: CAWSGAYEQYF
DNA: TGTGCCTGGAGTGGGGCATACGAGCAGTACTTC

D: TRBD1
size: -
J: TRBJ1-1
V: TRBV5-1
CDR3: CASTPGTGPQNTEAFF
DNA: TGCGCCAGCACTCCCGGGACAGGGCCTCAGAACACTGAAGCTTTCTTT

D: -
size: -
J: TRBJ2-3
V: TRBV5-1
CDR3: CASRTGFQLSTDTQYF
DNA: TGCGCCAGCCGAACCGGCTTCCAGCTTAGCACAGATACGCAGTATTTT

D: -
size: -
J: TRBJ2-4
V: TRBV3-1/TRBV3-2
CDR3: CASSQEGNTYIQYF
DNA: TGTGCCAGCAGCCAAGAAGGGAATACATACATTCAGTACTTC

D: -
size: -
J: TRBJ2-1
V: TRBV5-6
CDR3: CASSLPFNEQFF
DNA: TGTGCCAGCAGCTTGCCTTTCAATGAGCAGTTCTTC

D: TRBD1
size: few
J: TRBJ2-3
V: TRBV19
CDR3: CASSIVYGTGGTDTQYF
DNA: TGTGCCAGTAGTATAGTATATGGGACAGGAGGGACAGATACGCAGTATTTT

D: -
size: -
J: TRBJ1-1
V: TRBV18
CDR3: CASSPSTGRLNTEAFF
DNA: TGTGCCAGCTCACCATCGACAGGCAGATTGAACACTGAAGCTTTCTTT